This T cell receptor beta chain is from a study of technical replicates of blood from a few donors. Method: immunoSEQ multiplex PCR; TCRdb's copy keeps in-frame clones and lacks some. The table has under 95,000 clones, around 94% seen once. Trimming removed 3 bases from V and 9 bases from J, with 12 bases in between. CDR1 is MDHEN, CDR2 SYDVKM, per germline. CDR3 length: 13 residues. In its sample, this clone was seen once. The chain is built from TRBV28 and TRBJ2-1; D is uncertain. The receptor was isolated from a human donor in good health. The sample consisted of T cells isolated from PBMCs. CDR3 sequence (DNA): TGTGCCAGCAGTTTCTTTGAGTCGGGTGAGCAGTTCTTC. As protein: CASSFFESGEQFF.